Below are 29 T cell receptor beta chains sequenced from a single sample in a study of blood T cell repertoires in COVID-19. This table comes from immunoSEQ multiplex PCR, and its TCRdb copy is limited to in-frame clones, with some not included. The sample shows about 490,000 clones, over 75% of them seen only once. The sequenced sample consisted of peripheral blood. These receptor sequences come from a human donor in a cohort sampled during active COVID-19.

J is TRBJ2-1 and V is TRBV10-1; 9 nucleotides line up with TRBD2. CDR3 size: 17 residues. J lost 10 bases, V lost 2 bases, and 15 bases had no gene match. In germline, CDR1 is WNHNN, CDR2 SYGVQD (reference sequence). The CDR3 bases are TGCGCCAGCAGTGAGGCGCGGGCGGGAGGGCCCTCGTGGGAGCAGTTCTTC. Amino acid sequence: CASSEARAGGPSWEQFF.

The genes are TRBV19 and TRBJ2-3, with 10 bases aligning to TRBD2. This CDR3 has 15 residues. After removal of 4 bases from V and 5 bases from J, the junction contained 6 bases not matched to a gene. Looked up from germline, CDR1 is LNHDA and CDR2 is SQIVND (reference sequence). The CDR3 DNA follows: TGTGCCAGTAGTAACTTAGCGGGAGGTGAAGATACGCAGTATTTT. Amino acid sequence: CASSNLAGGEDTQYF.

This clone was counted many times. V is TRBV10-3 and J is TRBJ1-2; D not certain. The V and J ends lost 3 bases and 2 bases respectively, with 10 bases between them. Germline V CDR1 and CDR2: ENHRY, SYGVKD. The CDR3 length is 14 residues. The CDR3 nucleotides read TGTGCCATCAGTGAAGCAGGTCTGAACTATGGCTACACCTTC. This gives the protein CAISEAGLNYGYTF.

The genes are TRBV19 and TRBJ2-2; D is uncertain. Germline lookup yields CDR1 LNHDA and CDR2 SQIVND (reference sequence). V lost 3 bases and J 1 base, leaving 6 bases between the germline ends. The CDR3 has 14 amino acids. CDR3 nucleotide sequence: TGTGCCAGTAGTATTAGTGAGAACACCGGGGAGCTGTTTTTT. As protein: CASSISENTGELFF.

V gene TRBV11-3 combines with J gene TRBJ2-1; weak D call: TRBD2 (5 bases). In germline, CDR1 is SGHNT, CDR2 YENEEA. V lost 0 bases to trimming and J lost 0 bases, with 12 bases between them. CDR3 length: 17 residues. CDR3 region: CASSLDRGRASYNEQFF. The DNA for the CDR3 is TGTGCCAGCAGCTTAGATCGGGGTCGCGCCTCCTACAATGAGCAGTTCTTC.

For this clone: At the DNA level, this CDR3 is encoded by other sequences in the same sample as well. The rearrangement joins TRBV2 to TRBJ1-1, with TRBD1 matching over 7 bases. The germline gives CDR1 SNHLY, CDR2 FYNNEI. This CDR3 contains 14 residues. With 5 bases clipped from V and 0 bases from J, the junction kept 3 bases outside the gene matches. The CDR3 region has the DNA TGTGCCAGCAGTAGGACAGGTATGAACACTGAAGCTTTCTTT. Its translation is CASSRTGMNTEAFF.

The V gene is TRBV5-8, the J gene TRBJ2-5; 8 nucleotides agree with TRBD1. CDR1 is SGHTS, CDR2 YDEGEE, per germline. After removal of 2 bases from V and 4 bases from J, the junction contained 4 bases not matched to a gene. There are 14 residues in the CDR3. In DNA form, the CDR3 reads TGTGCCAGCAGCTTAGACAGGGGATCAGAGACCCAGTACTTC. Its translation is CASSLDRGSETQYF.

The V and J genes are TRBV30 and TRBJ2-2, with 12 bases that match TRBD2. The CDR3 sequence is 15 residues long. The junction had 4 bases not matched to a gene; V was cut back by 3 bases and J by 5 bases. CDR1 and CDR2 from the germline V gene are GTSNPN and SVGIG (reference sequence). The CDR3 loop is CAWSTSGRQTGELFF. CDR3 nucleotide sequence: TGTGCCTGGAGCACTAGCGGGAGGCAGACCGGGGAGCTGTTTTTT. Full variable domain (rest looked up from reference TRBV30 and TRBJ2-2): SQTIHQWPATLVQPVGSPLSLECTVEGTSNPNLYWYRQAAGRGLQLLFYSVGIGQISSEVPQNLSASRPQDRQFILSSKKLLLSDSGFYLCAWSTSGRQTGELFFGEGSRLTVL.

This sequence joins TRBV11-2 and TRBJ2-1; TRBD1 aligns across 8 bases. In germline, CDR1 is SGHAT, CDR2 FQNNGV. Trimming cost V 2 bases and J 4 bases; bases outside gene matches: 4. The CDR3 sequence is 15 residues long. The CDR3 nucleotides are TGTGCCAGCAGCTTATCGGGACAGGATTACAATGAGCAGTTCTTC. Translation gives CASSLSGQDYNEQFF.

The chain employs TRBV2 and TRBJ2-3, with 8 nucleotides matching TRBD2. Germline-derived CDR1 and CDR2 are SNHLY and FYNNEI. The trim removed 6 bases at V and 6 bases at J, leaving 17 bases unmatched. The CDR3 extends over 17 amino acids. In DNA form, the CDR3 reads TGTGCCAGCAGCCCTTCCCCAAATCCGGGAGGGCCCGATACGCAGTATTTT. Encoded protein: CASSPSPNPGGPDTQYF.

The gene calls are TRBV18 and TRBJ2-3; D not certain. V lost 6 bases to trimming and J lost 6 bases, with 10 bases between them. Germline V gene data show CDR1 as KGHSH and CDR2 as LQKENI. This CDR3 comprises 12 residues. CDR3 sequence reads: CASSDIRDTQYF. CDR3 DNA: TGTGCCAGCTCTGACATTAGGGATACGCAGTATTTT.

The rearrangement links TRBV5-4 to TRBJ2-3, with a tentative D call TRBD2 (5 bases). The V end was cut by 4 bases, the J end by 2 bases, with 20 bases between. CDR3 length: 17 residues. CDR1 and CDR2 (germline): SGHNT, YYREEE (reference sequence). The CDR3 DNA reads TGTGCCAGCAGCCCCGCACAGACCCTTGACTACACAGATACGCAGTATTTT. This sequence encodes CASSPAQTLDYTDTQYF.

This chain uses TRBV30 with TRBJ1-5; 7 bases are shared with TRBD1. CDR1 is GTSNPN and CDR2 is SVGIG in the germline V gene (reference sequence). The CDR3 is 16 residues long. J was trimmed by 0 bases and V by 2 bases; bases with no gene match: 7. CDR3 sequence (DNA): TGTGCCTGGAGTCGACGACAGGGTTATAGCAATCAGCCCCAGCATTTT. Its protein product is CAWSRRQGYSNQPQHF.

The CDR3, as DNA: TGTGCCTGGGGTCAGGGGGCGGAAAATGAGCAGTTCTTC. It translates to CAWGQGAENEQFF. This chain links TRBV30 with TRBJ2-1, with 8 bases fitting TRBD1. The CDR3 has 13 amino acids. The V and J ends lost 5 bases and 7 bases, in that order; junction bases with no gene match: 7. The germline CDR1 and CDR2 sequences are GTSNPN and SVGIG (reference sequence).

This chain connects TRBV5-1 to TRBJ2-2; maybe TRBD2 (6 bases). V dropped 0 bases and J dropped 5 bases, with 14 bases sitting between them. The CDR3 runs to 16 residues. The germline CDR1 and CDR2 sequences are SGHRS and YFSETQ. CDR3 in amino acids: CASSLVPGGETGELFF. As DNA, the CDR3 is TGCGCCAGCAGCTTGGTCCCCGGGGGTGAGACCGGGGAGCTGTTTTTT.

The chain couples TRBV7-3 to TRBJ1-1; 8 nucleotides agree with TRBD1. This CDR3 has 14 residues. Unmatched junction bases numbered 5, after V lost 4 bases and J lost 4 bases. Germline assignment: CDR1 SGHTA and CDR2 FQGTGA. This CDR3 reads CASSSQGVSTEAFF. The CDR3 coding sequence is TGTGCCAGCAGCTCACAGGGGGTAAGCACTGAAGCTTTCTTT. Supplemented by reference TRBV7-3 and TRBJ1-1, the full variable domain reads GAGVSQTPSNKVTEKGKYVELRCDPISGHTALYWYRQSLGQGPEFLIYFQGTGAADDSGLPNDRFFAVRPEGSVSTLKIQRTERGDSAVYLCASSSQGVSTEAFFGQGTRLTVV.

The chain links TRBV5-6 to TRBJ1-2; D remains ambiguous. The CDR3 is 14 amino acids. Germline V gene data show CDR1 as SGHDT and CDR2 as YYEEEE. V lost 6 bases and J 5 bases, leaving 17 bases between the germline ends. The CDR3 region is CASNPGEGGYGYTF. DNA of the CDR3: TGTGCCAGCAACCCCGGGGAAGGCGGTTATGGCTACACCTTC. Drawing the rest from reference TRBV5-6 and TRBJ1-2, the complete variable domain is DAGVTQSPTHLIKTRGQQVTLRCSPKSGHDTVSWYQQALGQGPQFIFQYYEEEERQRGNFPDRFSGHQFPNYSSELNVNALLLGDSALYLCASNPGEGGYGYTFGSGTRLTVV.

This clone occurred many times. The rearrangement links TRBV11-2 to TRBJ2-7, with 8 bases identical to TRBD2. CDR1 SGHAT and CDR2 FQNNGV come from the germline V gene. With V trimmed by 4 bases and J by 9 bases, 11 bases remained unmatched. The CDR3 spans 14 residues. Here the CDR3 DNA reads TGTGCCAGCAGCTCGAACCGGGGGGGCGGAGGGCAGTACTTC. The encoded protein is CASSSNRGGGGQYF.

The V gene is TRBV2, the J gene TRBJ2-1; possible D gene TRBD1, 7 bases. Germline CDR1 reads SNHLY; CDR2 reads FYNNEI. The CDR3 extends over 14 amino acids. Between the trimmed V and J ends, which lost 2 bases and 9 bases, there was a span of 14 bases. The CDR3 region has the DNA TGTGCCAGCAGTGAACTAGGCAGGGGGGCTGAGCAGTTCTTC. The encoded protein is CASSELGRGAEQFF.

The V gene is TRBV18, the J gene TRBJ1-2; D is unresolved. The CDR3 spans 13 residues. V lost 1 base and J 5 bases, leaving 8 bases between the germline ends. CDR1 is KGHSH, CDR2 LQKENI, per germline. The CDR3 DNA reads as TGTGCCAGCTCACCACGGACTAGTTATGGCTACACCTTC. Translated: CASSPRTSYGYTF.

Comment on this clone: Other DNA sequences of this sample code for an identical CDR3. The CDR3 sequence: CASSIEDRAYEQYF. The CDR3 DNA reads as TGTGCCAGTAGTATTGAGGACAGGGCCTACGAGCAGTACTTC. V is TRBV19 and J is TRBJ2-7; TRBD1 agrees at 8 bases. The CDR3 consists of 14 residues. The V gene's germline CDR1 is LNHDA and CDR2 SQIVND (reference sequence). The junction had 3 bases not matched to a gene; V was cut back by 3 bases and J by 2 bases.

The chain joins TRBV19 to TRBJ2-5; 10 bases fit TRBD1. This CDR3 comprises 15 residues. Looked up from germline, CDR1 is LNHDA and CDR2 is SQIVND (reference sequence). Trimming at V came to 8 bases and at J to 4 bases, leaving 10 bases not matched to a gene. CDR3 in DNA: TGTGCCAGTTCCGACCGACAGGGGGCCGGAGAGACCCAGTACTTC. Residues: CASSDRQGAGETQYF.

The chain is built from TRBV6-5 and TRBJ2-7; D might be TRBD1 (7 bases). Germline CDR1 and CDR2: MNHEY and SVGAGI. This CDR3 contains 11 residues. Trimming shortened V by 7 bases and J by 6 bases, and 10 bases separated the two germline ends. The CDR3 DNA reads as TGTGCCAGCAACAGGGGAGGCGAGCAGTACTTC. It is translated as CASNRGGEQYF.

The CDR3 DNA reads TGTGCCAGCATTAGGGGGGGAGGCTACAATGAGCAGTTCTTC. Residues: CASIRGGGYNEQFF. The V gene is TRBV28, the J gene TRBJ2-1, with D maybe TRBD2 (7 bases). CDR1 is MDHEN, CDR2 SYDVKM, per germline. With 7 bases removed from V and 3 bases from J, the gap between germline ends came to 13 bases. This CDR3 region has 14 residues.

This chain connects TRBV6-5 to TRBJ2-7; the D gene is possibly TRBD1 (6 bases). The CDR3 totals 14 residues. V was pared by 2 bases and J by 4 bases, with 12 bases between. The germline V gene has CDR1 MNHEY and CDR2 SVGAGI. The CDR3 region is CASSYVRGEYEQYF. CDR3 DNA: TGTGCCAGCAGTTACGTCAGGGGCGAGTACGAGCAGTACTTC.

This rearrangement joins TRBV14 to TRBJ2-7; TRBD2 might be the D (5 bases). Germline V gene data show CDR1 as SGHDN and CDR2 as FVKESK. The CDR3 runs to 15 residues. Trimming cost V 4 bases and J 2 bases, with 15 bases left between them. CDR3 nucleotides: TGTGCCAGCAGCCTTGGGGTGGGAGCCCCCTACGAGCAGTACTTC. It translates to CASSLGVGAPYEQYF. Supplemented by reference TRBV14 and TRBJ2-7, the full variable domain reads EAGVTQFPSHSVIEKGQTVTLRCDPISGHDNLYWYRRVMGKEIKFLLHFVKESKQDESGMPNNRFLAERTGGTYSTLKVQPAELEDSGVYFCASSLGVGAPYEQYFGPGTRLTVT.

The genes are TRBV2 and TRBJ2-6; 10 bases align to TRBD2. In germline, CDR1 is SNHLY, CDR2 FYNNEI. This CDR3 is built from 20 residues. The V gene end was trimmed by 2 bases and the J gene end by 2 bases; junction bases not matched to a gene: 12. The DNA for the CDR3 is TGTGCCAGCAGTGAAAAATGGGCACTAGCGGGAAGGGCTGGGGCCAACGTCCTGACTTTC. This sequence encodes CASSEKWALAGRAGANVLTF.

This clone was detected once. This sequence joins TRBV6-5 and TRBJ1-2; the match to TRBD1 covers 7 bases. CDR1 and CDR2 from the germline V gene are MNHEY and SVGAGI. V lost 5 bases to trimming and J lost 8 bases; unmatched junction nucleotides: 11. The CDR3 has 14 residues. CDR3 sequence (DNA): TGTGCCAGCAGTAATCGACAGGGAAGTATCGGCTACACCTTC. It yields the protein CASSNRQGSIGYTF.

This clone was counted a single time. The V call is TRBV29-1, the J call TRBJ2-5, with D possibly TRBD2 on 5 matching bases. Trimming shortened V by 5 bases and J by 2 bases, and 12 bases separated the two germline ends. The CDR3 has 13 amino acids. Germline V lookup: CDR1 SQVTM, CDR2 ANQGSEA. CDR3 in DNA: TGCAGCGTTTTTCCAACGGGGCAAGAGACCCAGTACTTC. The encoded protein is CSVFPTGQETQYF. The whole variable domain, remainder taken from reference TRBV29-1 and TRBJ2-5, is SAVISQKPSRDICQRGTSLTIQCQVDSQVTMMFWYRQQPGQSLTLIATANQGSEATYESGFVIDKFPISRPNLTFSTLTVSNMSPEDSSIYLCSVFPTGQETQYFGPGTRLLVL.